These 14 T cell receptor beta chains share one sample of origin, sequenced in a study of blood T cells in healthy people across ages. A second roughly 6 to 12 cycle PCR used barcoded and J-beta primers. In TCRdb, the 5' RACE reads were re-called with MiXCR into one record per CDR3 protein. The sample consists of about 1.5 million distinct CDR3 sequences, about 45% of them appearing once. The source material was blood. All receptors come from a woman aged 18-29 years in good health.

The rearrangement uses TRBV9 and TRBJ1-1, with 8 bases fitting TRBD1. CDR3 length equals 15 residues. Trimming took 4 bases from V and 0 from J; bases not matched to a gene: 5. The germline CDR1 and CDR2 sequences are SGDLS and YYNGEE. The CDR3: CASSNWTGMNTEAFF. Written as DNA, the CDR3 is TGTGCCAGCAGCAACTGGACAGGGATGAACACTGAAGCTTTCTTT.

The chain combines TRBV10-3 with TRBJ2-1, with D perhaps assigned TRBD1 or TRBD2 (5 bases each). The J call is in doubt because the DNA end fits TRBJ2-7 better. The CDR3 spans 13 residues. Germline CDR1 and CDR2: ENHRY and SYGVKD. CDR3 nucleotides: TGTGCCACCGAACCGGGACGGAGCTACGAGCAGTACTTC. This sequence encodes CATEPGRSYEQYF.

The chain joins TRBV4-1 to TRBJ1-1; D not resolved. CDR1 and CDR2 from the germline V gene are MGHRA and YSYEKL. V was cut by 2 bases and J by 1 base, with 8 bases left in between. This CDR3 has 14 amino acids. The CDR3 here is CASSQPARNTEAFF. In nucleotides, the CDR3 is TGCGCCAGCAGCCAACCTGCCCGGAACACTGAAGCTTTCTTT.

V and J are TRBV5-6 and TRBJ2-1; D ambiguous. Trimming cost V 7 bases and J 4 bases, with 15 bases left between them. Germline lookup yields CDR1 SGHDT and CDR2 YYEEEE. CDR3 length: 14 residues. The CDR3 is CASAAPNRYNEQFF. DNA of the CDR3: TGTGCCAGCGCCGCCCCGAACCGATACAATGAGCAGTTCTTC.

The V gene is TRBV6-5, the J gene TRBJ1-1; D is ambiguous. Trimming shortened V by 2 bases and J by 8 bases, and 12 bases separated the two germline ends. The germline CDR1 and CDR2 sequences are MNHEY and SVGAGI. The CDR3 spans 13 residues. The CDR3 spells CASSYTPSGEAFF. CDR3 in DNA: TGTGCCAGCAGTTACACGCCTAGCGGGGAAGCTTTCTTT.

This chain uses TRBV15 with TRBJ2-3; no reliable D call. Germline V lookup: CDR1 LNHNV, CDR2 YYDKDF (reference sequence). This CDR3 has 15 residues. Trimming pared 5 bases from V and 4 bases from J, leaving 16 bases between. CDR3 residues: CATSGNSLGSDTQYF. The CDR3 nucleotides read TGTGCCACCAGCGGTAATAGCTTGGGATCAGATACGCAGTATTTT.

The chain employs TRBV4-3 and TRBJ2-1; 7 positions agree with TRBD1. Germline assignment: CDR1 LGHNA and CDR2 YSLEER. The CDR3 has 18 amino acids. With 0 bases clipped from V and 2 bases from J, the junction kept 10 bases outside the gene matches. In DNA form, the CDR3 reads TGCGCCAGCAGCCAAGAGATATCAAGGGGGCTAACCTACAATGAGCAGTTCTTC. This translates into CASSQEISRGLTYNEQFF.

The gene calls are TRBV2 and TRBJ1-3; D is uncertain. Trimming cost V 6 bases and J 9 bases, with 18 bases left between them. This CDR3 has 14 amino acids. The V gene's germline CDR1 is SNHLY and CDR2 FYNNEI. The CDR3 sequence is CASSPLGGRGTIYF. The CDR3 DNA sequence: TGTGCCAGCAGCCCTCTAGGAGGTCGTGGCACCATATATTTT.

This clonotype was observed a few times. The chain is built from TRBV7-6 and TRBJ2-5; TRBD2 agrees at 7 bases. The DNA end is more similar to TRBJ2-7, so the J call may be wrong. The germline V gene has CDR1 SGHVS and CDR2 FNYEAQ. The CDR3 totals 14 residues. CDR3 sequence reads: CASSLVAGTNEQYF. The CDR3 DNA is TGTGCCAGCAGCTTAGTGGCAGGGACTAACGAGCAGTACTTC.

This clonotype showed up just a few times. J is TRBJ2-2 and V is TRBV9; D ambiguous. The germline gives CDR1 SGDLS, CDR2 YYNGEE. V shed 4 bases and J shed 2 bases, with 12 bases lying between them. The length of the CDR3 is 15 residues. CDR3 in DNA: TGTGCCAGCAGCCCCGCGCTAACTAACACCGGGGAGCTGTTTTTT. The encoded protein is CASSPALTNTGELFF. Supplemented by reference TRBV9 and TRBJ2-2, the full variable domain reads DSGVTQTPKHLITATGQRVTLRCSPRSGDLSVYWYQQSLDQGLQFLIQYYNGEERAKGNILERFSAQQFPDLHSELNLSSLELGDSALYFCASSPALTNTGELFFGEGSRLTVL.

This chain uses TRBV4-1 with TRBJ1-5; D is unresolved. V was trimmed by 0 bases and J by 6 bases, leaving 15 bases between them. CDR3 size: 16 residues. CDR1 MGHRA and CDR2 YSYEKL come from the germline V gene. Here the CDR3 reads CASSQEFSLYSQPQHF. DNA for the CDR3: TGCGCCAGCAGCCAAGAATTCTCCCTCTACAGTCAGCCCCAGCATTTT.

A few counts support this clonotype. The chain recombines TRBV20-1 with TRBJ2-1, with no clear D. V was cut by 3 bases and J by 0 bases, with 9 bases left in between. The CDR3 sequence is 14 residues long. Germline CDR1 is DFQATT and CDR2 is SNEGSKA (reference sequence). The DNA of the CDR3 is TGCAGTGCTAGTTCGCCTAGCTCCTACAATGAGCAGTTCTTC. Protein product: CSASSPSSYNEQFF.

This clonotype was counted a few times. The rearrangement links TRBV28 to TRBJ1-2, with D tentatively TRBD1 (5 bases). Germline CDR1 reads MDHEN; CDR2 reads SYDVKM. This CDR3 has 14 residues. V was cut by 4 bases and J by 8 bases, with 17 bases left in between. CDR3 region: CASSSYRTGGGYTF. DNA of the CDR3: TGTGCCAGCAGTTCCTACCGTACCGGGGGAGGCTACACCTTC.

V is TRBV6-5 and J is TRBJ1-1, with TRBD1 matching 8 bases. V trimming: 7 bases; J trimming: 4 bases; junction bases outside the gene matches: 8. The germline V gene encodes CDR1 MNHEY and CDR2 SVGAGI. The CDR3 has 14 residues. CDR3 in amino acids: CASKPSQGGTEAFF. The CDR3 bases are TGTGCCAGCAAACCCTCACAGGGGGGCACTGAAGCTTTCTTT.